A selection of T cell receptor beta chains follows, all from one sample in a study of T cells in Graves' hyperthyroidism and ophthalmopathy. Each CDR3 protein gets one entry after TCRdb re-called the multiplex PCR reads with MiXCR. The sample yields 600,000 to 700,000 distinct CDR3 sequences, roughly 45% seen once. Sequencing input: peripheral blood or thyroid tissue (not recorded which). The receptor set was obtained from an adult man with Graves' disease, either hyperthyroidism or ophthalmopathy (not recorded which). The CDR3 runs from the conserved cysteine through the conserved F or W. Each record gives: D gene, J gene, V gene, clone size, CDR3 protein, CDR3 DNA. A D gene is named only where the DNA matches it firmly. A clone size is listed for some rows: how often the clone was seen (once, few, many), or a class if it is expanded.

.,TRBJ1-2,TRBV7-2,few,CASSQARRGDDYGYTF,TGTGCCAGCAGCCAAGCTAGACGGGGGGATGACTATGGCTACACCTTC
.,TRBJ2-7,TRBV24-1,many,CATSGGIREEQYF,TGTGCCACCAGTGGGGGGATCCGCGAGGAGCAGTACTTC
.,TRBJ1-5,TRBV10-2,.,CASSYGVSNQPQHF,TGTGCCAGCAGTTACGGGGTGAGCAATCAGCCCCAGCATTTT
.,TRBJ1-6,TRBV2,few,CASSDGGALGSPLHF,TGTGCCAGCAGTGATGGGGGGGCCCTGGGGTCACCCCTCCACTTT
.,TRBJ1-2,TRBV7-9,few,CASSLVGEAKGYTF,TGTGCCAGCAGCTTAGTTGGAGAGGCTAAAGGCTACACCTTC
TRBD1,TRBJ1-6,TRBV2,.,CASSARRDRTYNSPLHF,TGTGCCAGCAGTGCCCGCCGGGACAGGACCTATAATTCACCCCTCCACTTT
TRBD1,TRBJ2-7,TRBV7-8,.,CASNLRGLYEQYF,TGTGCCAGCAACTTAAGGGGGCTCTACGAGCAGTACTTC
.,TRBJ2-7,TRBV5-1,few,CASRVNADF,TGCGCCAGCAGGGTGAACGCTGACTTC
TRBD1,TRBJ1-1,TRBV9,few,CASSAGQGRGYTEAFF,TGTGCCAGCAGCGCTGGACAGGGGAGGGGGTACACTGAAGCTTTCTTT
.,TRBJ1-2,TRBV7-8,.,CASSLAGSTNYGYTF,TGTGCCAGCAGCTTAGCGGGCAGTACTAACTATGGCTACACCTTC
.,TRBJ1-1,TRBV6-6,.,CASSYSSSNTEAFF,TGTGCCAGCAGTTACTCGTCCAGTAACACTGAAGCTTTCTTT
.,TRBJ2-2,TRBV12-3/TRBV12-4,once,CASTELNTGELFF,TGTGCCAGCACGGAATTGAACACCGGGGAGCTGTTTTTT
.,TRBJ1-1,TRBV29-1,.,CSVVLAKAFF,TGCAGCGTTGTATTGGCTAAAGCTTTCTTT
.,TRBJ1-2,TRBV7-9,few,CASSLVAAGNYGYTF,TGTGCTAGCAGCTTGGTGGCGGCAGGCAACTATGGCTACACCTTC
TRBD1,TRBJ1-2,TRBV2,.,CASSVGQDRGYTF,TGTGCCAGCAGTGTAGGACAGGATCGGGGCTACACCTTC
.,TRBJ1-6,TRBV2,.,CAGTGEYSSYNSPLHF,TGTGCCGGCACCGGAGAATACAGCTCCTATAATTCACCCCTCCACTTT
TRBD2,TRBJ2-5,TRBV20-1,many,CSARLAGETQYF,TGCAGTGCTCGACTAGCTGGGGAGACCCAGTACTTC
.,TRBJ2-2,TRBV6-1,.,CASNRGGSNTGELFF,TGTGCCAGCAACAGAGGGGGTTCGAACACCGGGGAGCTGTTTTTT
TRBD1,TRBJ1-3,TRBV2,.,CASRDRARIDYSGNTIYF,TGTGCCAGCAGGGACAGGGCGCGTATCGATTACTCTGGAAACACCATATATTTT
.,TRBJ2-5,TRBV14,.,CASSPDLAGVDETQYF,TGTGCCAGCAGCCCCGACTTGGCCGGGGTCGACGAGACCCAGTACTTC
TRBD1,TRBJ1-6,TRBV25-1,.,CASSEGTGNSPLHF,TGTGCCAGCAGCGAAGGGACAGGGAATTCACCCCTCCACTTT
TRBD1,TRBJ2-7,TRBV29-1,few,CSVVGDRGDYEQYF,TGCAGCGTTGTGGGGGACAGGGGGGACTACGAGCAGTACTTC
TRBD1,TRBJ1-5,TRBV10-3,few,CASRPGQGRIGQPQHF,TGTGCCAGCAGGCCGGGACAGGGACGAATTGGGCAGCCCCAGCATTTT
.,TRBJ2-6,TRBV12-3/TRBV12-4,once,CASSLEANVLTF,TGTGCCAGCAGTTTAGAGGCAAACGTCCTGACTTTC
.,TRBJ2-7,TRBV7-6,once,CVNSLAAFGEQYF,TGTGTCAACAGCTTAGCGGCTTTTGGCGAGCAGTACTTC
.,TRBJ2-7,TRBV24-1,.,CASRGAGPGPHEQYF,TGTGCCAGCAGGGGCGCCGGGCCCGGGCCCCACGAGCAGTACTTC
.,TRBJ2-5,TRBV24-1,.,CATSDAAETQYF,TGTGCCACCAGTGATGCAGCAGAGACCCAGTACTTC
TRBD1,TRBJ2-7,TRBV25-1,.,CASGGTGRSEQYF,TGTGCCAGCGGGGGGACAGGGAGATCCGAGCAGTACTTC
.,TRBJ2-5,TRBV25-1,.,CASSPRRQETQYF,TGTGCCAGCTCACCACGTCGACAAGAGACCCAGTACTTC
.,TRBJ1-1,TRBV24-1,few,CATSTGPEGTEAFF,TGTGCCACCAGTACCGGACCGGAGGGGACTGAAGCTTTCTTT
TRBD2,TRBJ2-5,TRBV20-1,many,CSAPTSGGARGTQYF,TGCAGTGCCCCGACTAGCGGGGGGGCAAGGGGGACCCAGTACTTC
TRBD1,TRBJ1-2,TRBV10-3,many,CAISEDRGEGYTF,TGTGCCATCAGTGAGGACAGGGGGGAAGGCTACACCTTC
.,TRBJ1-5,TRBV2,.,CASSPRETGWGNQPQHF,TGTGCCAGCAGTCCCCGAGAAACAGGGTGGGGCAATCAGCCCCAGCATTTT
.,TRBJ2-7,TRBV20-1,.,CSATREPYEQYF,TGCAGTGCTACCCGGGAGCCCTACGAGCAGTACTTC
.,TRBJ1-2,TRBV7-9,.,CASSSGMGNYGYTF,TGTGCCAGCAGCTCAGGCATGGGGAACTATGGCTACACCTTC
TRBD1,TRBJ1-2,TRBV20-1,.,CSASQGQGSNQHRNYGYTF,TGCAGTGCTAGCCAGGGACAGGGGAGCAATCAGCACAGGAACTATGGCTACACCTTC
TRBD1,TRBJ1-6,TRBV25-1,.,CASAKTGVDSPLHF,TGTGCCAGCGCTAAGACAGGGGTCGATTCACCCCTCCACTTT
.,TRBJ1-2,TRBV25-1,.,CASVAGMDNYGYTF,TGTGCCAGCGTTGCAGGGATGGATAACTATGGCTACACCTTC
TRBD2,TRBJ2-5,TRBV7-2,few,CASSRGLARQETQYF,TGTGCCAGCAGCCGAGGACTAGCGAGACAAGAGACCCAGTACTTC